This T cell receptor (beta chain) appears in the sequencing data of a study of Graves' ophthalmopathy and Graves' hyperthyroidism. CDR3 regions of TCR beta were amplified from RNA transcripts. After a first-round RT-PCR with HTBI primers, a second-round multiplex PCR was run. In TCRdb, the multiplex PCR reads were re-called with MiXCR into one record per CDR3 protein. The sample records a few hundred thousand distinct CDR3 sequences, roughly 17% being singletons. Whole-study findings and limits: Ophthalmopathy versus stable hyperthyroidism: 13-signature model gave 85% to 90% sensitivity, 75% to 83% specificity.

In its sample, this clonotype was seen many times. The target antigen is unknown. This CDR3 region has 15 residues. V was clipped by 7 bases and J by 7 bases; unmatched bases: 12. The chain couples TRBV12-3 or TRBV12-4 to TRBJ2-2, with 7 nucleotides matching TRBD2. The specimen was peripheral blood. The TCR was taken from an adult woman with stable Graves' hyperthyroidism. CDR3 nucleotide sequence: TGTGCCAGCAAACCCGGAGGGAGGGCCTACGGGGAGCTGTTTTTT. Encoded protein: CASKPGGRAYGELFF.